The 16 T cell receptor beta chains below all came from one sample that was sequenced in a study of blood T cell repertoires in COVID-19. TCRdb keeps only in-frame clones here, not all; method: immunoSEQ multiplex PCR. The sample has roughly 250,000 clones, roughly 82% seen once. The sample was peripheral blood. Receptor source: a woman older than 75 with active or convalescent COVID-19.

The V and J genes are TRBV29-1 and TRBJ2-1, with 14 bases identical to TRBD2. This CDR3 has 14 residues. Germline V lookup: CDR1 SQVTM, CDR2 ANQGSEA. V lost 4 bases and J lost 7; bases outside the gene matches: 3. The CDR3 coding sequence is TGCAGCGTTGCGGGACTAGCGGGAGATAATGAGCAGTTCTTC. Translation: CSVAGLAGDNEQFF.

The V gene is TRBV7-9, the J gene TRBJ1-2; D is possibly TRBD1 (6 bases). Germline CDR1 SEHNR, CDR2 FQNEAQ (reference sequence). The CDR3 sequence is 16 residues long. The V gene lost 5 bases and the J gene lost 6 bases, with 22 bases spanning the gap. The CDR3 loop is CASSPWGGQLGNGYTF. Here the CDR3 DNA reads TGTGCCAGCAGCCCCTGGGGTGGACAGTTGGGGAATGGCTACACCTTC.

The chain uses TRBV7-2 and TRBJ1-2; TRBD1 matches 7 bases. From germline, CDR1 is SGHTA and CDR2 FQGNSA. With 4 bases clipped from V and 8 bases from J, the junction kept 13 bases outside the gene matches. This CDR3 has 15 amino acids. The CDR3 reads CASSYQTGSRGGYTF. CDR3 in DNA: TGTGCCAGCAGCTACCAGACAGGGTCGCGAGGAGGCTACACCTTC.

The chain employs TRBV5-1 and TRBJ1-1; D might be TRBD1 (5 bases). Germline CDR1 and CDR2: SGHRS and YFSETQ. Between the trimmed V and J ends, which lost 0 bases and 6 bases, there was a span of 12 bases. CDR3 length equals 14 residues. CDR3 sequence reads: CASSLDPGNAEAFF. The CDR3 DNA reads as TGCGCCAGCAGCTTGGATCCAGGGAATGCTGAAGCTTTCTTT.

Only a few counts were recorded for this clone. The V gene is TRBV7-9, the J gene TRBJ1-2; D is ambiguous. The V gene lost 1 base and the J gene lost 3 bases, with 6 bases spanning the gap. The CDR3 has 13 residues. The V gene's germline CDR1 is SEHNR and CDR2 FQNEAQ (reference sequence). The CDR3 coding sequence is TGTGCCAGCAGCTTAGGAGAAGACTATGGCTACACCTTC. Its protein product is CASSLGEDYGYTF.

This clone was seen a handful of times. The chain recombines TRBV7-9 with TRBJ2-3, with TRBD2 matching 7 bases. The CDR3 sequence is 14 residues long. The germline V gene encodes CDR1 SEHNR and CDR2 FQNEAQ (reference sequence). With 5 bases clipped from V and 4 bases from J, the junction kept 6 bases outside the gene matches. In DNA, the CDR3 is TGTGCCAGCAGCCGGGGAGGGGATGCAGATACGCAGTATTTT. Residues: CASSRGGDADTQYF.

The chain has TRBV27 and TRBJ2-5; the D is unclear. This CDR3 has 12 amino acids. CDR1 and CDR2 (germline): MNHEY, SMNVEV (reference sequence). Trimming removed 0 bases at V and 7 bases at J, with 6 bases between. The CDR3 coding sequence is TGTGCCAGCAGTTTATCCTCGGGGACCCAGTACTTC. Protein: CASSLSSGTQYF.

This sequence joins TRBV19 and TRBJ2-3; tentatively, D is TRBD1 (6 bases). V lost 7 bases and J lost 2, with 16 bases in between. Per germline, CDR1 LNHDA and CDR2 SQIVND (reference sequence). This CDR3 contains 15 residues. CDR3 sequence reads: CASKAARGHTDTQYF. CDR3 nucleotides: TGTGCCAGTAAAGCTGCGAGGGGACACACAGATACGCAGTATTTT.

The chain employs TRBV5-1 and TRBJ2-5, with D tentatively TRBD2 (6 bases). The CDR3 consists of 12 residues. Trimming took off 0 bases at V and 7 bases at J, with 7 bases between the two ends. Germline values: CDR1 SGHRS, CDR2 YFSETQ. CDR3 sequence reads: CASSLVGGTQYF. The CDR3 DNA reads TGCGCCAGCAGCTTGGTGGGGGGGACCCAGTACTTC.

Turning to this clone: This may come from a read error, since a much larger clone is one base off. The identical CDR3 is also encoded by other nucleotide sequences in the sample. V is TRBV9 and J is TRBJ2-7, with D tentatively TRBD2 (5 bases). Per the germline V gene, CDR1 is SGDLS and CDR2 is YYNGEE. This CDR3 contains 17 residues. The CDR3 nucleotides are TGTGCCAGTAGCGTAGGCATGGGGAGCCACTTCTCCTACGAGCAGTACTTC. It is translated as CASSVGMGSHFSYEQYF.

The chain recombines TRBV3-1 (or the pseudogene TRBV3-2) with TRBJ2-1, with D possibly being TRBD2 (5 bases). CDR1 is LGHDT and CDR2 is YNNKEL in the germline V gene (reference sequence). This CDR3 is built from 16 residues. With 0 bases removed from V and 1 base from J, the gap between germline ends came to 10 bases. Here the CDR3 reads CASSQDPLASYNEQFF. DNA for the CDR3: TGTGCCAGCAGCCAAGATCCTTTAGCGTCCTACAATGAGCAGTTCTTC.

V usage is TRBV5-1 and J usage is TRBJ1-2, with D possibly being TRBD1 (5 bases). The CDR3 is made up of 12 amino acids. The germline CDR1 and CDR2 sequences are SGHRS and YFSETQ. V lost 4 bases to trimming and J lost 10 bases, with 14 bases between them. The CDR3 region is CASSPHGGDYTF. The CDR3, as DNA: TGCGCCAGCAGCCCACACGGGGGGGACTACACCTTC.

CDR3 nucleotides: TGTGCCAGCAGCGTAGCTAGCACAGATACGCAGTATTTT. It encodes CASSVASTDTQYF. This sequence joins TRBV9 and TRBJ2-3; D is unresolved. This CDR3 has 13 amino acids. V shed 0 bases and J shed 0 bases, with 2 bases lying between them. Germline V gene sequence: CDR1 SGDLS, CDR2 YYNGEE.

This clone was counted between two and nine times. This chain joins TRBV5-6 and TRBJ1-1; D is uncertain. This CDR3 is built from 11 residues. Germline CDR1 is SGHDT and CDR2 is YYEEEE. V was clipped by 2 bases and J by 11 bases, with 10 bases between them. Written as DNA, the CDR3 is TGTGCCAGCAGCTTTAGCTCAGTTGCTTTCTTT. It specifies CASSFSSVAFF. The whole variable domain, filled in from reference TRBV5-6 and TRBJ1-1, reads DAGVTQSPTHLIKTRGQQVTLRCSPKSGHDTVSWYQQALGQGPQFIFQYYEEEERQRGNFPDRFSGHQFPNYSSELNVNALLLGDSALYLCASSFSSVAFFGQGTRLTVV.

CDR3 protein: CASSKGDRNQPQHF. The CDR3 nucleotides are TGCGCCAGCAGCAAAGGGGACAGGAATCAGCCCCAGCATTTT. V gene TRBV5-1 combines with J gene TRBJ1-5; 8 bases are shared with TRBD1. The V and J ends lost 4 bases and 4 bases, in that order; junction bases with no gene match: 4. Germline values: CDR1 SGHRS, CDR2 YFSETQ. The CDR3 spans 14 residues. The complete variable domain, with remaining parts taken from reference TRBV5-1 and TRBJ1-5, reads KAGVTQTPRYLIKTRGQQVTLSCSPISGHRSVSWYQQTPGQGLQFLFEYFSETQRNKGNFPGRFSGRQFSNSRSEMNVSTLELGDSALYLCASSKGDRNQPQHFGDGTRLSIL.

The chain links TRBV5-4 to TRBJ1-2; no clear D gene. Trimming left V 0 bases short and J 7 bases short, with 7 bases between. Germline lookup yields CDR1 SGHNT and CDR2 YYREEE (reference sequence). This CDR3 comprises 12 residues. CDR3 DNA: TGTGCCAGCAGCTTGGCTGAGGGTGGCTACACCTTC. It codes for CASSLAEGGYTF.